These 6 T cell receptor beta chains originate from one sample sequenced in a study of T cells in Graves' hyperthyroidism and ophthalmopathy (dated by TCRdb to the late 2010s). Receptor amplification or capture employed multiplex PCR. For sequencing, an Illumina HiSeq 2000 was employed. Amplification of TCR beta CDR3 regions was carried out from RNA transcripts. The TCR CDR3 was subjected to a first round of RT-PCR using the HTBI primer set and the Qiagen OneStep RT-PCR kit. The raw public reads went through TCRdb reprocessing: fastp at Q25, MiXCR clone calling, in-frame beta chains kept. Each entry merges the rows of one CDR3 protein and shows their most common DNA and genes. The sample profile shows some 770,000 distinct CDR3 sequences; roughly 15% of them were found once. Around 7.7% of the sample belongs to the ten largest clones. The sample consisted of blood. These receptors came from a man aged 18 to 30 with Graves' hyperthyroidism.

The rearrangement joins TRBV20-1 to TRBJ2-2; 9 bases are shared with TRBD2. The V gene's germline CDR1 is DFQATT and CDR2 SNEGSKA (reference sequence). The V segment lost 4 bases and the J segment 8 bases; nucleotides outside the gene matches: 14. CDR3 length: 16 amino acids. This chain's CDR3 is CSAKESRREGTGELFF. The CDR3 nucleotides are TGCAGTGCTAAGGAAAGTCGGCGGGAGGGGACTGGGGAGCTGTTTTTT.

V usage is TRBV9 and J usage is TRBJ2-2; D possibly corresponds to TRBD2 (6 bases). V dropped 2 bases and J dropped 1 base, with 12 bases sitting between them. The CDR3 sequence is 16 residues long. CDR1 is SGDLS and CDR2 is YYNGEE in the germline V gene. CDR3 in amino acids: CASSVPQEGNTGELFF. The CDR3 region has the DNA TGTGCCAGCAGCGTTCCCCAGGAGGGGAACACCGGGGAGCTGTTTTTT.

In this sample, this clonotype turned up many times. The rearrangement uses TRBV7-6 and TRBJ1-2; TRBD1 is a possible D gene (5 bases). This CDR3 region has 11 residues. V lost 8 bases, J lost 6 bases, and 10 bases lay in between. Germline loops: CDR1 SGHVS, CDR2 FNYEAQ. The CDR3: CASGTGDGYTF. The DNA of the CDR3 is TGTGCCAGCGGGACGGGAGATGGCTACACCTTC.

This clonotype appeared many times. V and J are TRBV18 and TRBJ1-5, with a possible D match to TRBD1 (6 bases). V was shortened by 4 bases and J by 3 bases, with 16 bases between the two germline ends. The CDR3 is 16 residues long. CDR1 KGHSH and CDR2 LQKENI come from the germline V gene. The CDR3: CASSQSGGRNNQPQHF. The DNA of the CDR3 is TGTGCCAGCTCACAGTCGGGGGGCCGTAACAATCAGCCCCAGCATTTT.

The chain recombines TRBV7-8 with TRBJ2-3; 7 bases fit TRBD2. V lost 5 bases, J lost 2 bases, and 10 bases stayed unmatched. CDR1 is SGHVS and CDR2 is FQNEAQ in the germline V gene. The CDR3 contains 16 residues. The CDR3 loop is CASSHWGGGPTDTQYF. The CDR3 bases are TGTGCCAGCAGCCACTGGGGGGGAGGCCCCACAGATACGCAGTATTTT.

This clonotype showed up many times. This chain links TRBV20-1 with TRBJ2-7, with TRBD1 identical over 8 bases. CDR1 is DFQATT, CDR2 SNEGSKA, per germline (reference sequence). With V trimmed by 5 bases and J by 4 bases, 4 bases remained unmatched. This CDR3 spans 12 amino acids. The CDR3 reads CSAPYRGYEQYF. DNA for the CDR3: TGCAGTGCTCCTTACAGGGGGTACGAGCAGTACTTC.